This TCR beta chain was observed in a study of control samples from healthy donors and cancer patients. Repertoires were generated with immunoSEQ multiplex PCR, while TCRdb's copy carries only in-frame clones and drops some. The sample carries 100,000 to 150,000 clones, around 93% recorded once. With 6 bases removed from V and 4 bases from J, the gap between germline ends came to 12 bases. This CDR3 is built from 13 residues. Germline V gene lookup returns CDR1 MDHEN and CDR2 SYDVKM. This sequence was found in a woman aged 45-65 years in good health. The genes are TRBV28 and TRBJ1-1, with D possibly matching TRBD1 (5 bases). Sequenced input: blood. CDR3 sequence reads: CASRFPGGTEAFF. The CDR3 DNA reads as TGTGCCAGCAGATTCCCGGGGGGCACTGAAGCTTTCTTT.